The 19 T cell receptor beta chains presented below share a single source sample, sequenced in a study of monozygotic twins with inflammatory bowel disease. TCRdb reprocessed the 5' RACE reads and reports one entry per CDR3 protein, with no DNA. The sample totals 400,000 to 500,000 distinct CDR3 sequences. The sequencing input was blood. Receptor source: a human donor with ulcerative colitis or Crohn's disease, or a healthy co-twin of an affected twin (not recorded which).

The J gene is TRBJ2-5, the V gene TRBV7-6; absent DNA, TCRdb's TRBD1 call cannot be checked. This CDR3 contains 17 residues. Germline V gene sequence: CDR1 SGHVS, CDR2 FNYEAQ. Here the CDR3 reads CASSLGTTPGNQETQYF.

The chain carries TRBV5-5 and TRBJ2-5; TCRdb returns TRBD1, unconfirmable since there is no DNA. The CDR3 is made up of 16 amino acids. In germline, CDR1 is SGHKS, CDR2 YYEKEE (reference sequence). CDR3 amino acids: CASSLMAGAFQETQYF.

This CDR3 reads CASSITGGTEAFF. The V gene is TRBV19, the J gene TRBJ1-1; the TRBD1 assignment by TCRdb is unverifiable without DNA. The germline V gene has CDR1 LNHDA and CDR2 SQIVND (reference sequence). The CDR3 runs to 13 residues.

The chain has TRBV7-3 and TRBJ2-3; without DNA, the TCRdb call of TRBD2 cannot be checked. Germline lookup yields CDR1 SGHTA and CDR2 FQGTGA. The CDR3 covers 13 residues. The CDR3 here is CASALGGGDTQYF. Supplemented by reference TRBV7-3 and TRBJ2-3, the full variable domain reads GAGVSQTPSNKVTEKGKYVELRCDPISGHTALYWYRQSLGQGPEFLIYFQGTGAADDSGLPNDRFFAVRPEGSVSTLKIQRTERGDSAVYLCASALGGGDTQYFGPGTRLTVL.

The V call is TRBV7-2, the J call TRBJ2-1; TCRdb calls TRBD2, which cannot be checked without DNA. CDR1 and CDR2 from the germline V gene are SGHTA and FQGNSA. The CDR3 length is 16 residues. CDR3 amino acids: CASSSPSVAGENEQFF.

CDR3 residues: CASSLATRETQYF. The rearrangement links TRBV7-9 to TRBJ2-5. CDR3 length: 13 amino acids. Per the germline V gene, CDR1 is SEHNR and CDR2 is FQNEAQ (reference sequence).

The rearrangement uses TRBV30 and TRBJ1-3; TCRdb's D call, TRBD1, is unchecked because there is no DNA. The CDR3 is 16 amino acids. Per germline, CDR1 GTSNPN and CDR2 SVGIG (reference sequence). The CDR3 here is CAWSLGEGAAGNTIYF.

The chain is built from TRBV7-9 and TRBJ1-1. CDR3 length: 14 residues. Germline assignment: CDR1 SEHNR and CDR2 FQNEAQ (reference sequence). CDR3 sequence reads: CASSPRGDSTEAFF.

The chain joins TRBV10-3 to TRBJ2-5; absent DNA, TCRdb's TRBD1 call cannot be checked. In germline, CDR1 is ENHRY, CDR2 SYGVKD. CDR3 length equals 15 residues. CDR3 in amino acids: CAISGQSRGSETQYF.

The rearrangement links TRBV6-5 to TRBJ2-1. The CDR3 spans 15 residues. Germline V CDR1 and CDR2: MNHEY, SVGAGI. The CDR3 protein is CASSYDRSSYNEQFF.

The rearrangement joins TRBV4-3 to TRBJ2-2. CDR1 is LGHNA and CDR2 is YSLEER in the germline V gene. The CDR3 contains 14 residues. This CDR3 reads CASSQDSAPGELFF.

The chain combines TRBV29-1 with TRBJ2-1. The germline CDR1 and CDR2 sequences are SQVTM and ANQGSEA. The CDR3 runs 12 residues. The CDR3 here is CSVEEVGFEQFF.

The rearrangement joins TRBV18 to TRBJ2-1; lacking DNA, the TRBD1 call made by TCRdb goes unchecked. Germline values: CDR1 KGHSH, CDR2 LQKENI. The length of the CDR3 is 15 residues. The CDR3 protein is CASSPRPDSYNEQFF.

The chain combines TRBV28 with TRBJ1-4; lacking DNA, the TRBD1 call made by TCRdb goes unchecked. The CDR3 spans 15 residues. In germline, CDR1 is MDHEN, CDR2 SYDVKM. The CDR3 sequence is CASSLSGTGNEKLFF.

The rearrangement uses TRBV9 and TRBJ2-3; as DNA is missing, the TRBD2 call by TCRdb cannot be tested. The CDR3 length is 18 residues. Germline V CDR1 and CDR2: SGDLS, YYNGEE. The CDR3 loop reads CASSVEIAGPPVGDTQYF.

The rearrangement links TRBV11-2 to TRBJ1-1; without DNA, the TCRdb call of TRBD1 cannot be checked. Germline CDR1 SGHAT, CDR2 FQNNGV. The CDR3 covers 14 residues. The CDR3 spells CASSPRQGRDGAFF.

The chain couples TRBV18 to TRBJ2-3. CDR3 size: 16 residues. CDR1 KGHSH and CDR2 LQKENI come from the germline V gene. The CDR3 spells CASSSTGGASSNTQYF.

The CDR3 sequence is CASHMLSYEQYF. The chain combines TRBV7-9 with TRBJ2-7. CDR1 and CDR2 (germline): SEHNR, FQNEAQ (reference sequence). CDR3 size: 12 residues.

This chain joins TRBV7-8 and TRBJ2-7; TCRdb lists TRBD1, though no DNA is available to test this call. Per the germline V gene, CDR1 is SGHVS and CDR2 is FQNEAQ. This CDR3 region has 11 residues. CDR3 residues: CASSSEGDRTF.